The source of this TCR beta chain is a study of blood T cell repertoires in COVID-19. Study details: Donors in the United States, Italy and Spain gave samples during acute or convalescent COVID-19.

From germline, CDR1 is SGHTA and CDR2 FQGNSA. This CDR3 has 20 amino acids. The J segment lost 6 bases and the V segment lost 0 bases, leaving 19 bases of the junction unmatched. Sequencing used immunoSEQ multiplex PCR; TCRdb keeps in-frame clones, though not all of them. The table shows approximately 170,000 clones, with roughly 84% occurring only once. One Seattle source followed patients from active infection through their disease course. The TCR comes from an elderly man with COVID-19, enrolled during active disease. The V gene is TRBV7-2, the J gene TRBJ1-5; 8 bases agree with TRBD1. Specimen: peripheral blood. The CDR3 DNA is TGTGCCAGCAGCTTAGCCCGAAATACAGGGGGGTCCAGTAAGGGTCAGCCCCAGCATTTT. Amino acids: CASSLARNTGGSSKGQPQHF.